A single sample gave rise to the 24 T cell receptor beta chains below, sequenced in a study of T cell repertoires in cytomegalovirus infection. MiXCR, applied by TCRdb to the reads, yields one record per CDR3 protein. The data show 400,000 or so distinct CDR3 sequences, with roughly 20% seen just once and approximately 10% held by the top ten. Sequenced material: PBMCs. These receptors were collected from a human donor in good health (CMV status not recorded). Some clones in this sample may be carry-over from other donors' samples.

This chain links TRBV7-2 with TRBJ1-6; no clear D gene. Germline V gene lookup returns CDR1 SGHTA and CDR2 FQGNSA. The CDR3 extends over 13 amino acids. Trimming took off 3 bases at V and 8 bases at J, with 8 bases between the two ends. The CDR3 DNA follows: TGTGCCAGCAGCTTGTCGCTGGATTCACCCCTCCACTTT. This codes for CASSLSLDSPLHF.

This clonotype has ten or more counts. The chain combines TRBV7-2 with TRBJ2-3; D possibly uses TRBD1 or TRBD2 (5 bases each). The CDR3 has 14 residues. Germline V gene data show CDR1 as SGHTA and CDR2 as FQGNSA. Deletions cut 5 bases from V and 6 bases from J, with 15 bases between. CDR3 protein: CASSRDRRTDTQYF. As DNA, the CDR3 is TGTGCCAGCAGCCGGGACCGCAGGACTGATACGCAGTATTTT.

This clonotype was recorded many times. Written as DNA, the CDR3 is TGTGCCATCAGAGCACATACTAGCTCCTACAATGAGCAGTTCTTC. This encodes CAIRAHTSSYNEQFF. The rearrangement links TRBV10-3 to TRBJ2-1; a weak D match, TRBD2 (5 bases). The V gene lost 6 bases and the J gene lost 0 bases, with 12 bases spanning the gap. Germline loops: CDR1 ENHRY, CDR2 SYGVKD. The CDR3 spans 15 residues.

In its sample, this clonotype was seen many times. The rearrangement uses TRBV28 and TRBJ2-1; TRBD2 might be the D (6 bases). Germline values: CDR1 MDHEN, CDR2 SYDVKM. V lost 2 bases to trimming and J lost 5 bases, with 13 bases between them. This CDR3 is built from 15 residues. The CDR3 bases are TGTGCCAGCAGTTTAGCCGGGACTGGAAACAATGAGCAGTTCTTC. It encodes CASSLAGTGNNEQFF.

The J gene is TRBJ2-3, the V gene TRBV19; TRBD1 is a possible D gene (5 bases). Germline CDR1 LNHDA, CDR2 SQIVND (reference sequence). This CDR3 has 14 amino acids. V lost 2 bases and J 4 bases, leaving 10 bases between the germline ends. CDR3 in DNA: TGTGCCAGTAGTATATTTGACAGCGCAGATACGCAGTATTTT. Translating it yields CASSIFDSADTQYF.

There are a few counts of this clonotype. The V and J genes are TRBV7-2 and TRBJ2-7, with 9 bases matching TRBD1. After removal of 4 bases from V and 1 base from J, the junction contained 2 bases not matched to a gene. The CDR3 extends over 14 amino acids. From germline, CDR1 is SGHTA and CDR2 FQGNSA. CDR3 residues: CASSSGQGSYEQYF. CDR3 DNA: TGTGCCAGCAGCTCGGGACAGGGTTCCTACGAGCAGTACTTC.

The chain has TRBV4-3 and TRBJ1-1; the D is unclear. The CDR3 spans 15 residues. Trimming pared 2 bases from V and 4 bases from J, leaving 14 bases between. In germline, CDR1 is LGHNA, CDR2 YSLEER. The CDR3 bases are TGCGCCAGCAGCCAACGACACCCGGTGGGCACTGAAGCTTTCTTT. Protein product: CASSQRHPVGTEAFF.

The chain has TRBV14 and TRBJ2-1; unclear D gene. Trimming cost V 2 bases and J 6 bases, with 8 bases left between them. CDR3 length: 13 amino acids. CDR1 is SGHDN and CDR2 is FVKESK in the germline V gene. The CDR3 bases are TGTGCCAGCAGCCAAACGACTGGCAATGAGCAGTTCTTC. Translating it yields CASSQTTGNEQFF.

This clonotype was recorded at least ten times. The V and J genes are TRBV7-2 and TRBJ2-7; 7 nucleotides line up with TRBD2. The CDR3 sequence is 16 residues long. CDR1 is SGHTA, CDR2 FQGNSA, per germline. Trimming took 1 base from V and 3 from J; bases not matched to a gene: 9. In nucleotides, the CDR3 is TGTGCCAGCAGCTTAGGCTCGGCTAGCGGCTACTACGAGCAGTACTTC. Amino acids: CASSLGSASGYYEQYF.

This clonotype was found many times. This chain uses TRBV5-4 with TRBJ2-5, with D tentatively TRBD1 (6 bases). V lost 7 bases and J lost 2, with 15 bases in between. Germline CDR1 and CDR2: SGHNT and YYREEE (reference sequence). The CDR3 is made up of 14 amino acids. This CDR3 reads CASSVGTQQETQYF. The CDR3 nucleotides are TGTGCCAGCTCCGTCGGGACACAACAAGAGACCCAGTACTTC.

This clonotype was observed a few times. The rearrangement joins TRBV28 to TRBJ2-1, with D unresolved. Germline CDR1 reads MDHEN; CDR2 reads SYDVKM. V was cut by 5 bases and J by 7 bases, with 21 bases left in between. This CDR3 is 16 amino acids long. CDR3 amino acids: CASSVLIGIGTNEQFF. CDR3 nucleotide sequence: TGTGCCAGCAGTGTCTTAATTGGTATAGGTACAAATGAGCAGTTCTTC.

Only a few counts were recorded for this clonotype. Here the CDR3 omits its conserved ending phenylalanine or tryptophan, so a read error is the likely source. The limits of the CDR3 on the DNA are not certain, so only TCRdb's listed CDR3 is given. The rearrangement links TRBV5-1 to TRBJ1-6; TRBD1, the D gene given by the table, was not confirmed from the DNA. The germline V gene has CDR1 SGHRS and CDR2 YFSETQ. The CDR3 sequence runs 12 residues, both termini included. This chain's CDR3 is CASSLVPARATG.

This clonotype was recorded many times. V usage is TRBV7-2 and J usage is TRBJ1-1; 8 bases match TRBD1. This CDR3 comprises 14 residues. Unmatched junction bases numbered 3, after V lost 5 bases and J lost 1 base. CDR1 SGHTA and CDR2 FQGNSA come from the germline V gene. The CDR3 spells CASSLTGANTEAFF. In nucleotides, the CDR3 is TGTGCCAGCAGCCTGACAGGGGCGAACACTGAAGCTTTCTTT.

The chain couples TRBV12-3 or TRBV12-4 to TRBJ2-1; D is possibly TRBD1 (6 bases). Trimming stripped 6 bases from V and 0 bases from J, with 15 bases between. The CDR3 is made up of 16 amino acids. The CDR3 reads CASSQTGTSSYNEQFF. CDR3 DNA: TGTGCCAGCAGCCAAACCGGGACAAGCTCCTACAATGAGCAGTTCTTC.

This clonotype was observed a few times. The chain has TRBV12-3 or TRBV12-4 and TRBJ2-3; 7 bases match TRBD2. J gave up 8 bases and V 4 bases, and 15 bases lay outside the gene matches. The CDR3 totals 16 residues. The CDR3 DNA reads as TGTGCCAGCAGTTCTAGACTAGCCGGGAGATGGGGTACGCAGTATTTT. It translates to CASSSRLAGRWGTQYF.

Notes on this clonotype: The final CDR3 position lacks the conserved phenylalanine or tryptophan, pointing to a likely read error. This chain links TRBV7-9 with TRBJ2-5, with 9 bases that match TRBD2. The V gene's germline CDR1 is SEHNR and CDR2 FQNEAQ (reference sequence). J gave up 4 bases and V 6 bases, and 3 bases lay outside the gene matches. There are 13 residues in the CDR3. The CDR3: CASRQGLAETQYL. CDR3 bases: TGTGCCAGCAGGCAGGGACTAGCAGAGACCCAGTACTTA.

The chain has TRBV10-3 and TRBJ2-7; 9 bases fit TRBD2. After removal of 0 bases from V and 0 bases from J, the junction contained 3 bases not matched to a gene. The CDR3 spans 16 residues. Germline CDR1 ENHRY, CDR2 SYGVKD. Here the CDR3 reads CAISESFSGSSYEQYF. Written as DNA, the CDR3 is TGTGCCATCAGTGAGTCGTTTAGCGGGAGCTCCTACGAGCAGTACTTC.

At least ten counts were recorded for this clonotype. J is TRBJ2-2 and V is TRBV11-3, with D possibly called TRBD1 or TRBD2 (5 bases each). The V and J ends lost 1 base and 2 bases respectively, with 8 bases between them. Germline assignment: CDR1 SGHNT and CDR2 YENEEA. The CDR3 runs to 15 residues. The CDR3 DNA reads TGTGCCAGCAGCTTAGGGGGGATTAACACCGGGGAGCTGTTTTTT. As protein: CASSLGGINTGELFF.

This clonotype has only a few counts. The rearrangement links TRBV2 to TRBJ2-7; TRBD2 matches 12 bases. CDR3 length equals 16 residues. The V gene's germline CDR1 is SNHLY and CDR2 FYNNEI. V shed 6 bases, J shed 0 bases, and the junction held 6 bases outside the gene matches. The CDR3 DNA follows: TGTGCCAGCAGGAAGACTAGCGGGGGTAGCTCCTACGAGCAGTACTTC. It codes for CASRKTSGGSSYEQYF.

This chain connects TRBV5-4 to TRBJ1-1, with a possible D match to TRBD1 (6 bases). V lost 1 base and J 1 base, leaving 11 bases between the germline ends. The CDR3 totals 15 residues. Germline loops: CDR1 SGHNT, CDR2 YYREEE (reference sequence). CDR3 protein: CASSLRGASNTEAFF. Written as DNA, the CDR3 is TGTGCCAGCAGCTTGAGGGGGGCTTCGAACACTGAAGCTTTCTTT.

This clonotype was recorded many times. The CDR3 here is CASSLLAGRETQYF. In DNA form, the CDR3 reads TGTGCCAGCAGCTTACTAGCGGGGAGGGAGACCCAGTACTTC. The J gene is TRBJ2-5, the V gene TRBV7-2, with 9 bases aligning to TRBD2. Trimming at V came to 2 bases and at J to 5 bases, leaving 3 bases not matched to a gene. In germline, CDR1 is SGHTA, CDR2 FQGNSA. The CDR3 loop spans 14 amino acids. Full variable domain (missing parts from reference TRBV7-2 and TRBJ2-5): GAGVSQSPSNKVTEKGKDVELRCDPISGHTALYWYRQSLGQGLEFLIYFQGNSAPDKSGLPSDRFSAERTGGSVSTLTIQRTQQEDSAVYLCASSLLAGRETQYFGPGTRLLVL.

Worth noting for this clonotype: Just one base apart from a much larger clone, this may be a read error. The CDR3 DNA reads TGTGCCAGCAGCCCTAGGGGGGCCCTGTATAAGTACTTC. Translation: CASSPRGALYKYF. The V call is TRBV7-2, the J call TRBJ2-7; the D gene could be TRBD1 or TRBD2 (6 bases each). CDR3 size: 13 residues. The V and J ends lost 5 bases and 11 bases respectively, with 19 bases between them. CDR1 and CDR2 (germline): SGHTA, FQGNSA.

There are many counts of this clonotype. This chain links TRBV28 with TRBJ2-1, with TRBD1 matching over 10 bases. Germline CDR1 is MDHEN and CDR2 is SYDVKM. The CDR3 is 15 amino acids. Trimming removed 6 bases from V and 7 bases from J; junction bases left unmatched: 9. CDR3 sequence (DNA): TGTGCCAGCAGGCCCGGGACAGGGGCTGGAAATGAGCAGTTCTTC. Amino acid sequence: CASRPGTGAGNEQFF.

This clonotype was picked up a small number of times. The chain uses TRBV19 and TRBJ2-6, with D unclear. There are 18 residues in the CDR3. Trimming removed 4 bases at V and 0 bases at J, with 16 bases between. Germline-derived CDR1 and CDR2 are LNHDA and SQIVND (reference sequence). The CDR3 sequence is CASSTYSDTASGANVLTF. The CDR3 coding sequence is TGTGCCAGTAGTACCTACTCCGATACCGCCTCTGGGGCCAACGTCCTGACTTTC.